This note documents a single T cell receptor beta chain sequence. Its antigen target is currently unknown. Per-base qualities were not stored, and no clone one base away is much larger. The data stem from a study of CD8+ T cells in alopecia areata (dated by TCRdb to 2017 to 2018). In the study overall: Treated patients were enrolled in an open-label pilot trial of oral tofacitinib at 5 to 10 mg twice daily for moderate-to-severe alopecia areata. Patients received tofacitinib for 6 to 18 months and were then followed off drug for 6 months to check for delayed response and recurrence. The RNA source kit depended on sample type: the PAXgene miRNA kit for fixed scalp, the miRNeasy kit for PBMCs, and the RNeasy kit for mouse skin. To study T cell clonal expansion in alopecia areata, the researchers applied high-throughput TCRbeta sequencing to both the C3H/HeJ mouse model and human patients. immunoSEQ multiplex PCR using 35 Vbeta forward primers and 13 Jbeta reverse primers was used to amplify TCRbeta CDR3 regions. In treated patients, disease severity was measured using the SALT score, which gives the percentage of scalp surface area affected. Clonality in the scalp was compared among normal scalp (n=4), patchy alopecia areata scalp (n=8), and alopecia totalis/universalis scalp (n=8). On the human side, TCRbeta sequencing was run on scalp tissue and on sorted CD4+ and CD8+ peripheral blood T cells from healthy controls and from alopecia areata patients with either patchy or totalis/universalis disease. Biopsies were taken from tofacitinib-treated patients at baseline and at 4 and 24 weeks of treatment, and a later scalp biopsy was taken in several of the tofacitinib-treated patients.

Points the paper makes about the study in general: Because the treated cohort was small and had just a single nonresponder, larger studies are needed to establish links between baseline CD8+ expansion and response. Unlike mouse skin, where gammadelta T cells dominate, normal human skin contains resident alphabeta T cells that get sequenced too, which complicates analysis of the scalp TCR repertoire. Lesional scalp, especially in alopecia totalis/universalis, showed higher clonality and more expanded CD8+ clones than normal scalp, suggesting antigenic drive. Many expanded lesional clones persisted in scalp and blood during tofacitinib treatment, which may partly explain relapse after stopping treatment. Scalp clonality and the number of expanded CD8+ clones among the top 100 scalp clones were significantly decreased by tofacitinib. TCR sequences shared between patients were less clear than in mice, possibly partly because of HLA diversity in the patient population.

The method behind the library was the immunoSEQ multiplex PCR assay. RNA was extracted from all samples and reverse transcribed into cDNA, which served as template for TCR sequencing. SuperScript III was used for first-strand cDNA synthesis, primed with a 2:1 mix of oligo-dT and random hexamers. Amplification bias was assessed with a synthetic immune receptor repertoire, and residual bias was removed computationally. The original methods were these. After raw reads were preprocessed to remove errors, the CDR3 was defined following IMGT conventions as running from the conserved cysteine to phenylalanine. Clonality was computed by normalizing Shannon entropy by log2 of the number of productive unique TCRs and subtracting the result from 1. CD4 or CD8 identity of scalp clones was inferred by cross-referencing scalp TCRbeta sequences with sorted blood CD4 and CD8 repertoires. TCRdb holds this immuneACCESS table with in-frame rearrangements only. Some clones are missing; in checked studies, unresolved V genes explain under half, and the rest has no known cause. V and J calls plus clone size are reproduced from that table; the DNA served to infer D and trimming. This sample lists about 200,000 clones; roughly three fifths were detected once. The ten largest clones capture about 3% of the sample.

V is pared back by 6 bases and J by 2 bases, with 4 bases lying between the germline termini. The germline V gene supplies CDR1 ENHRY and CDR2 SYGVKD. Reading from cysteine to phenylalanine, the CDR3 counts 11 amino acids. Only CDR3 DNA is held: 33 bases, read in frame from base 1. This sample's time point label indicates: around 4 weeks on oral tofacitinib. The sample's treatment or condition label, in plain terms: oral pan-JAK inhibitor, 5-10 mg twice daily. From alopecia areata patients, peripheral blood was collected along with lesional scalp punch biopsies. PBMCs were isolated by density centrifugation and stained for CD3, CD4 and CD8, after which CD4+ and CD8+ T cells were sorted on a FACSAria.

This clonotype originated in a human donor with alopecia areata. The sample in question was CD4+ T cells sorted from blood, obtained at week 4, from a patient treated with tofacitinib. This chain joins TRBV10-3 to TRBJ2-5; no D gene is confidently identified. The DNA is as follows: TGTGCCATCAGACAACAAGAGACCCAGTACTTC. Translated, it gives CAIRQQETQYF.